A selection of T cell receptor beta chains follows, all from one sample in a study of blood T cell repertoires in COVID-19. Profiling relied on immunoSEQ multiplex PCR, and the TCRdb table lists in-frame clones only, not all of them. Counted here are tens of thousands of clones, about 80% occurring once; the ten biggest clones make up 16%. Material for sequencing was peripheral blood. These receptors originate from a man in his sixties or seventies with acute or convalescent COVID-19. The CDR3 runs from the conserved cysteine through the conserved F or W. Fields, in order: V gene, J gene, D gene, clone size, CDR3 DNA, CDR3 protein. A D gene is named only where the DNA matches it firmly. Size is omitted from some rows. Given values are once, few, many or a class for expanded clones.

TRBV2	TRBJ2-7	TRBD2	once	TGTGCCAGCAGACTCAGCGGGACCCATCACTACGAGCAGTACTTC	CASRLSGTHHYEQYF
TRBV5-6	TRBJ1-2	TRBD1	once	TGTGCCAGCAGCTCAGACAGGGGTAACTATGGCTACACCTTC	CASSSDRGNYGYTF
TRBV10-2	TRBJ1-5	.	.	TGCGCCAGCAGCTATACTAGGGATCAGCCCCAGCATTTT	CASSYTRDQPQHF
TRBV7-2	TRBJ2-1	TRBD1	.	TGTGCCAGCAGCTTAGGGACAGGGGGTATAAATGAGCAGTTCTTC	CASSLGTGGINEQFF
TRBV19	TRBJ1-4	TRBD1	.	TGTGCCAGTAGTATGTCCTACAGGGGAGGTGAAAAACTGTTTTTT	CASSMSYRGGEKLFF
TRBV7-2	TRBJ2-2	.	.	TGTGCCAGCAGCCGGGCGGGGAGCACCGGGGAGCTGTTTTTT	CASSRAGSTGELFF
TRBV19	TRBJ2-5	.	few	TGTGCCAGTAGTAAGCACAGCAAGCAAGAGACCCAGTACTTC	CASSKHSKQETQYF
TRBV28	TRBJ2-7	TRBD2	.	TGTGCCAGCAGCCCCGGGGGGGAATACGAGCAGTACTTC	CASSPGGEYEQYF
TRBV4-1	TRBJ1-3	.	.	TGCGCCAGCAGCCAAGATGTACAGCTCTCTGGAAACACCATATATTTT	CASSQDVQLSGNTIYF
TRBV3-1/TRBV3-2	TRBJ2-3	TRBD2	.	TGTGCCAGCAGCCCGGGACTAGTTAGCACAGATACGCAGTATTTT	CASSPGLVSTDTQYF
TRBV28	TRBJ1-1	.	.	TGTGCCAGCAGTTACCAGACAGTGAACACTGAAGCTTTCTTT	CASSYQTVNTEAFF
TRBV5-6	TRBJ2-7	TRBD2	.	TGTGCCAGCAGCCCGAGGACTAGCGGGGGCTCCTACGAGCAGTACTTC	CASSPRTSGGSYEQYF
TRBV15	TRBJ2-5	TRBD1	.	TGTGCCACCAGCTCACGGACAGGGGGCTGGGAGACCCAGTACTTC	CATSSRTGGWETQYF
TRBV7-2	TRBJ2-5	TRBD2	many	TGTGCCAGCAGCTCGGGACTAGCGGGGGCCCCATTCCGAGAGACCCAGTACTTC	CASSSGLAGAPFRETQYF
TRBV11-2	TRBJ2-7	.	few	TGTGCCAGCAGCTTAAAATCCGGACAGAGAAGCTACGAGCAGTACTTC	CASSLKSGQRSYEQYF
TRBV15	TRBJ1-5	TRBD1	.	TGTGCCACCAGCAGAGATAACATCCCCGGACAGGGGGTAAATCAGCCCCAGCATTTT	CATSRDNIPGQGVNQPQHF
TRBV4-3	TRBJ2-6	.	.	TGCGCCAGCAGCCAAGAACCAGGGAACGCTGGGGCCAACGTCCTGACTTTC	CASSQEPGNAGANVLTF
TRBV6-5	TRBJ2-7	.	.	TGTGCCAGCAAGGAGGCCTACGAGCAGTACTTC	CASKEAYEQYF
TRBV7-2	TRBJ1-4	.	.	TGTGCCAGCAGCTCGATACAGTACAGGGATTCGGATGAAAAACTGTTTTTT	CASSSIQYRDSDEKLFF
TRBV29-1	TRBJ2-3	.	.	TGCAGCGTTGGCCCGGGATCCGATACGCAGTATTTT	CSVGPGSDTQYF
TRBV5-1	TRBJ1-2	.	.	TGCGCCAGCAGCTTGAACGGAGCTAACTATGGCTACACCTTC	CASSLNGANYGYTF
TRBV2	TRBJ2-1	TRBD2	.	TGTGCCAGCAGGAGACTAGCCTCCTACAATGAGCAGTTCTTC	CASRRLASYNEQFF
TRBV5-1	TRBJ1-2	TRBD1	.	TGCGCCAGCAGCCCTATAAATACTCAGGGGGCGCGATATGGCTACACCTTC	CASSPINTQGARYGYTF
TRBV18	TRBJ2-3	TRBD1	.	TGTGCCAGCCCACGGGACAGGGGCACAGATACGCAGTATTTT	CASPRDRGTDTQYF
TRBV11-2	TRBJ1-4	.	.	TGTGCCAGCAGCTTAAGTGACGGCCCGGAGAAACTGTTTTTT	CASSLSDGPEKLFF
TRBV12-3/TRBV12-4	TRBJ2-1	.	few	TGTGCCAGCAGTTTGCGGGTGTCGACGGGGCAGTTCTTC	CASSLRVSTGQFF
TRBV9	TRBJ2-5	.	few	TGTGCCAGCAGCGTAGATGGCAGAGAGACCCAGTACTTC	CASSVDGRETQYF
TRBV11-3	TRBJ2-1	.	.	TGTGCCAGCAGCTTGGGGGGAGACAATGAGCAGTTCTTC	CASSLGGDNEQFF
TRBV6-6	TRBJ2-7	TRBD2	.	TGTGCCAGCATCCTCCGAGGTAGCGGGAGATGGGGCGAGCAGTACTTC	CASILRGSGRWGEQYF
TRBV7-9	TRBJ2-7	.	once	TGTGCCAGCAGCGTTACAGGGATCGAGCAGTACTTC	CASSVTGIEQYF
TRBV19	TRBJ2-1	.	once	TGTGCCAGTAGACCCGGGGACACTTATTACAATGAGCAGTTCTTC	CASRPGDTYYNEQFF
TRBV30	TRBJ1-2	.	.	TGTGCCTGGAGTACGCGGGATCTCTATGGCTACACCTTC	CAWSTRDLYGYTF
TRBV4-3	TRBJ1-6	TRBD1	.	TGCGCCAGCAGTCGGGACAGCAATTCACCCCTCCACTTT	CASSRDSNSPLHF
TRBV9	TRBJ2-2	.	.	TGTGCCAGCAGCTCTAGGACAGATAACACCGGGGAGCTGTTTTTT	CASSSRTDNTGELFF
TRBV2	TRBJ2-7	TRBD2	.	TGTGCCAGCAGTGAAAAGCGGGAGGGCATCAAGCAGTACTTC	CASSEKREGIKQYF
TRBV28	TRBJ1-5	.	.	TGTGCCAGCGAGCCACCACAGCCTAGCAATCAGCCCCAGCATTTT	CASEPPQPSNQPQHF
TRBV7-2	TRBJ1-5	.	few	TGTGCCAGCAGCTCGGACAGCTTTCAGCCCCAGCATTTT	CASSSDSFQPQHF
TRBV27	TRBJ1-2	.	.	TGTGCCAGCAAGGCCCAGGGGACCTATGGCTACACCTTC	CASKAQGTYGYTF
TRBV6-5	TRBJ1-1	.	.	TGTGCCAGCAGTTACTCGATGGCGGGTAGGGACACTGAAGCTTTCTTT	CASSYSMAGRDTEAFF
TRBV19	TRBJ2-1	.	.	TGTGCCAGTAGTATATGGGTAGCGGACACGAACAATGAGCAGTTCTTC	CASSIWVADTNNEQFF
TRBV9	TRBJ2-6	TRBD1	.	TGTGCCAGCAGCGCCGACAGGGAGAGCGCTGGGGCCAACGTCCTGACTTTC	CASSADRESAGANVLTF
TRBV3-1/TRBV3-2	TRBJ2-1	TRBD1	.	TGTGCCAGCAGTTCGATCAGGGGGAGTGAGCAGTTCTTC	CASSSIRGSEQFF
TRBV4-3	TRBJ1-1	.	.	TGCGCCAGCAGCCGGCGGCTAAACACTGAAGCTTTCTTT	CASSRRLNTEAFF
TRBV7-9	TRBJ1-5	.	.	TGTGCCAGCAGCCCCCGAGTGAGCAATCAGCCCCAGCATTTT	CASSPRVSNQPQHF
TRBV7-2	TRBJ2-1	.	.	TGTGCCAGCAGCTTAGATTTTACGGCAGGGGCTAATGAGCAGTTCTTC	CASSLDFTAGANEQFF
TRBV5-4	TRBJ2-2	.	.	TGTGCCAGCAGCTTTCAGGCATCCCGCGACACCGGGGAGCTGTTTTTT	CASSFQASRDTGELFF
TRBV28	TRBJ2-2	.	once	TGTGCCAGCAGGGCGGGTACCGGGGAGCTGTTTTTT	CASRAGTGELFF
TRBV18	TRBJ1-1	TRBD1	.	TGTGCCAGCTCACCAGGGACAGGGGGTAGCACTGAAGCTTTCTTT	CASSPGTGGSTEAFF
TRBV10-1	TRBJ2-7	TRBD2	.	TGCGCCAGCAGTGAGACCACTAGCGGGAGTGGAGTCGAGCAGTACTTC	CASSETTSGSGVEQYF
TRBV7-9	TRBJ2-1	.	.	TGTGCCAGCCTGCGGGGTTCCTACAATGAGCAGTTCTTC	CASLRGSYNEQFF
TRBV6-4	TRBJ1-6	TRBD1	.	TGTGCCAGCAGTGAACTGACAGGGGAGGATTCACCCCTCCACTTT	CASSELTGEDSPLHF
TRBV18	TRBJ1-6	.	.	TGTGCCAGCTCACAGGGGGTGATGAATTCACCCCTCCACTTT	CASSQGVMNSPLHF
TRBV27	TRBJ2-5	.	.	TGTGCCAGCAGTTTAATGGGCAGGCCCGAGACCCAGTACTTC	CASSLMGRPETQYF
TRBV5-1	TRBJ1-4	.	.	TGCGCCAGCAGCCCCGGACAGAACAATGAAAAACTGTTTTTT	CASSPGQNNEKLFF
TRBV15	TRBJ1-6	.	.	TGTGCCACCAAGAACGACAGCTTTAATTCACCCCTCCACTTT	CATKNDSFNSPLHF